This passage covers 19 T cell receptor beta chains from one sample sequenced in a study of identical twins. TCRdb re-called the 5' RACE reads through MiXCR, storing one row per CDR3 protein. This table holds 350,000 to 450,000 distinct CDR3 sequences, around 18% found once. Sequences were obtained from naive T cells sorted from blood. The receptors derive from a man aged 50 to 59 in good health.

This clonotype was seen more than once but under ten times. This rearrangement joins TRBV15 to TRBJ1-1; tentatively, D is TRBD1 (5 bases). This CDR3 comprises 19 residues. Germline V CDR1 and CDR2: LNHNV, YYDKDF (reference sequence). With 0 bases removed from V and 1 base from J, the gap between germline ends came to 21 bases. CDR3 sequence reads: CATSRDYLGRGAGNTEAFF. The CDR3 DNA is TGTGCCACCAGCAGAGATTATTTAGGAAGGGGCGCGGGGAACACTGAAGCTTTCTTT.

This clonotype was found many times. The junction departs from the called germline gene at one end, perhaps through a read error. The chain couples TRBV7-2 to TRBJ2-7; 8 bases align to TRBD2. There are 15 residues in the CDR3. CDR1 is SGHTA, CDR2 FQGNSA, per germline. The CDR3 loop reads CASSLERGLSYEQYF. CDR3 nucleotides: TGCGCCAGCAGCTTAGAGCGGGGGCTTTCCTACGAGCAGTACTTC.

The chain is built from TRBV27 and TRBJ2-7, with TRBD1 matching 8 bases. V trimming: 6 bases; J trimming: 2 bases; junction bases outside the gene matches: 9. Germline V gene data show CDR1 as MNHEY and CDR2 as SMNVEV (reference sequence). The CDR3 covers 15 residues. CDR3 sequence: CASRRVSGGTYEQYF. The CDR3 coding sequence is TGTGCCAGCAGAAGAGTCTCAGGGGGCACCTACGAGCAGTACTTC.

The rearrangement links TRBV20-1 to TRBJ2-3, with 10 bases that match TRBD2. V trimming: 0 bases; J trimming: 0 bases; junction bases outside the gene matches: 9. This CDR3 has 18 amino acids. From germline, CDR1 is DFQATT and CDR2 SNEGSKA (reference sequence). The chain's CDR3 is CSARDLPAGGRSTDTQYF. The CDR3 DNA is TGCAGTGCTAGAGATCTACCAGCGGGAGGGCGAAGCACAGATACGCAGTATTTT.

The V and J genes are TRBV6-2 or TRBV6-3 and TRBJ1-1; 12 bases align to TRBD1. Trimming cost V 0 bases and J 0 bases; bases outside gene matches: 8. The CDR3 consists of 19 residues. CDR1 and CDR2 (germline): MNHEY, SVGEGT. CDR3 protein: CASSYSSEGTGGLNTEAFF. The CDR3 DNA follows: TGTGCCAGCAGTTACTCGAGTGAAGGGACAGGGGGCTTGAACACTGAAGCTTTCTTT.

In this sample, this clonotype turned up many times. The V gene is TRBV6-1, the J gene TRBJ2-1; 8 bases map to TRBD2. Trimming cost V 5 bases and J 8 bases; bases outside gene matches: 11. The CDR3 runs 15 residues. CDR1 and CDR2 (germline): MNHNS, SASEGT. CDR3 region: CASSSSGIIGDEQFF. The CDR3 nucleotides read TGTGCCAGCAGTAGTAGCGGGATCATTGGCGATGAGCAGTTCTTC.

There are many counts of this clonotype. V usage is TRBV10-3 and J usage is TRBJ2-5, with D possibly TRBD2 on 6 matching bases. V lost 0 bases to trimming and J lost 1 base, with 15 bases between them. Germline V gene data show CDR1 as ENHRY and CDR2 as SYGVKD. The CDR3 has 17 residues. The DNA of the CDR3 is TGTGCCATCAGTGAGTCGGTTGTTGGAGGGGTCCAAGAGACCCAGTACTTC. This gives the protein CAISESVVGGVQETQYF.

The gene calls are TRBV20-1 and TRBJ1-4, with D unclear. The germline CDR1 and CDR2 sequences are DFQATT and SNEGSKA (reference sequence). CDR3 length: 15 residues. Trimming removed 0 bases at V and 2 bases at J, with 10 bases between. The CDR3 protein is CSARDRRVTNEKLFF. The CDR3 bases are TGCAGTGCTAGAGATCGTAGGGTTACTAATGAAAAACTGTTTTTT.

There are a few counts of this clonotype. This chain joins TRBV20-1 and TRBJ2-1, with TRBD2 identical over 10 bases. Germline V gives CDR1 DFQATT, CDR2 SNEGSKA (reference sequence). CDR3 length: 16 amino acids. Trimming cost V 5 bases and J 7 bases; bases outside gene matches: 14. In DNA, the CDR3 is TGCAGTGCTCCCAACTTGGAGCGGGGGGGCGGGAATGAGCAGTTCTTC. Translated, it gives CSAPNLERGGGNEQFF.

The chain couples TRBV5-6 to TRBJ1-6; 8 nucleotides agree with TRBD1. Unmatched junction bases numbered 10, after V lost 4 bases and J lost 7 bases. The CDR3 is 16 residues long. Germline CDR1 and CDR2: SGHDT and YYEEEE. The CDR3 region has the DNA TGTGCCAGCAGCCTCTACGGACAGGGAGACAATTCACCCCTCCACTTT. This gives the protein CASSLYGQGDNSPLHF.

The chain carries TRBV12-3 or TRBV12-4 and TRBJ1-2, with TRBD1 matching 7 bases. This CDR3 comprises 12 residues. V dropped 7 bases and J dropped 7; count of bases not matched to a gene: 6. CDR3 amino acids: CASTGTAAGYTF. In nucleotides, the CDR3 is TGTGCCAGCACTGGGACAGCCGCTGGCTACACCTTC.

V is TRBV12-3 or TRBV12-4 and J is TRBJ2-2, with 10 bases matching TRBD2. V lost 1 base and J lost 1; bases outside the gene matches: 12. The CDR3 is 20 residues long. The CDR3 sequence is CASSLDPPRLAGLNTGELFF. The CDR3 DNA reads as TGTGCCAGCAGTTTAGATCCCCCCAGACTAGCGGGTCTGAACACCGGGGAGCTGTTTTTT.

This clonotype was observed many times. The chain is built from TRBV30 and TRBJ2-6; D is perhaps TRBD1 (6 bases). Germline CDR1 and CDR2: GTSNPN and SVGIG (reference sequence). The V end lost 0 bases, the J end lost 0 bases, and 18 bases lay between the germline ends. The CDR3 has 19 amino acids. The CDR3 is CAWSVLVAGAYSGANVLTF. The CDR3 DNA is TGTGCCTGGAGTGTACTAGTGGCAGGGGCTTACTCTGGGGCCAACGTCCTGACTTTC.

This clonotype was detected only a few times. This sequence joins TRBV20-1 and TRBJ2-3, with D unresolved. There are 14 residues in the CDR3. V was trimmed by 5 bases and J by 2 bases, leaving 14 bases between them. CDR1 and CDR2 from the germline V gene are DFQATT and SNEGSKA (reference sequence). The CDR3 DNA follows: TGCAGTGCTCCTCCGGCTGGCGCCACAGATACGCAGTATTTT. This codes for CSAPPAGATDTQYF.

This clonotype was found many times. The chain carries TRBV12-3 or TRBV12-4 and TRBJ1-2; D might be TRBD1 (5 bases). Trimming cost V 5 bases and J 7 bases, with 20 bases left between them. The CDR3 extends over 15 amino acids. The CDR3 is CASSRSGGSVRGYTF. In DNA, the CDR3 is TGTGCCAGCAGTAGGTCGGGGGGGTCCGTTCGTGGCTACACCTTC.

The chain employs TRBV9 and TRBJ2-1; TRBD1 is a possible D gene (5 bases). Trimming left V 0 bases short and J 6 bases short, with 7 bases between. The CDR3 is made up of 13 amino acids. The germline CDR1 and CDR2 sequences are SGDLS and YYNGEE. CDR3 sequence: CASSVGQGNEQFF. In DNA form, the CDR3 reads TGTGCCAGCAGCGTAGGGCAGGGCAATGAGCAGTTCTTC.

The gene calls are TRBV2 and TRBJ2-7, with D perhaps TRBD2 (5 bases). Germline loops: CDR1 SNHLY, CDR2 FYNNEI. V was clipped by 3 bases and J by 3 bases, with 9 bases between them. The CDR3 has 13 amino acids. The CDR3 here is CASSEEVNYEQYF. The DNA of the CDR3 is TGTGCCAGCAGTGAGGAGGTGAACTACGAGCAGTACTTC.

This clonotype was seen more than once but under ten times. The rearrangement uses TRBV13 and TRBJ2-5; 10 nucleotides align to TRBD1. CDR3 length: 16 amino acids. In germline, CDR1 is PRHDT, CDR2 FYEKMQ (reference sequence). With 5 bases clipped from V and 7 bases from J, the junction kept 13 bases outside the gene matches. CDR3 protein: CASSPPTGTGDLTQYF. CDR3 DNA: TGTGCCAGCAGCCCTCCCACCGGGACAGGGGACTTGACCCAGTACTTC. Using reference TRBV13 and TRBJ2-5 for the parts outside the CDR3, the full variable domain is AAGVIQSPRHLIKEKRETATLKCYPIPRHDTVYWYQQGPGQDPQFLISFYEKMQSDKGSIPDRFSAQQFSDYHSELNMSSLELGDSALYFCASSPPTGTGDLTQYFGPGTRLLVL.

The CDR3 spells CASSSTGVYQPQHF. CDR3 in DNA: TGTGCCAGCAGCTCAACAGGGGTTTATCAGCCCCAGCATTTT. The V call is TRBV6-1, the J call TRBJ1-5; TRBD1 matches 7 bases. The CDR3 is made up of 14 amino acids. The V gene end was trimmed by 6 bases and the J gene end by 5 bases; junction bases not matched to a gene: 7. Germline assignment: CDR1 MNHNS and CDR2 SASEGT.